This T cell receptor (beta chain) was sequenced during a study of beta chain features in type 1 diabetes. In the case of this clone: What it recognizes is unknown.

CDR3 length: 12 amino acids. Trimming took off 1 base at V and 8 bases at J, with 8 bases between the two ends. Germline values: CDR1 SEHNR, CDR2 FQNEAQ (reference sequence). All of the isolated RNA was reverse transcribed, so expressed TCRB transcripts were sequenced. Clones were read by immunoSEQ multiplex PCR, and TCRdb kept only the in-frame ones, dropping some. The top ten clones hold less than 0.03% of a sample with roughly 250,000 clones, just over 20% of them seen once. Populations obtained by sorting all exceeded 98% purity. Regarding the study as a whole: Across all four CD4+ subsets, people with type 1 diabetes showed modestly shorter TCRB CDR3s. VDJ junctions in type 1 diabetes patients carried more deletions and fewer insertions. The similarity of naive, central memory and Treg TCRB repertoires appeared greater among patients than among healthy donors.

The TCR originated in a woman between 35 and 50 years old with type 1 diabetes. V and J are TRBV7-9 and TRBJ1-2, with D uncertain. The sequencing sample was made of naive CD4+ T cells from blood. This CDR3 reads CASSLVAVGYTF. The CDR3 region has the DNA TGTGCCAGCAGCTTAGTCGCAGTGGGCTACACCTTC.